The subject of this entry is one T cell receptor (beta chain). Its antigen is undetermined. The germline V gene encodes CDR1 LNHDA and CDR2 SQIVND (reference sequence). V was shortened by 2 bases and J by 0 bases, with 10 bases between the two germline ends. This CDR3 comprises 16 residues. Using immunoSEQ multiplex PCR, the repertoire was profiled, and TCRdb retains in-frame clones only, with some absent. This table has more than 150,000 clones, approximately 89% appearing once. This sample was taken from a study of T cell responses to AZD1222 COVID-19 vaccine. Study observations and caveats: Baseline testing showed seropositivity in only a handful of AZD1222 recipients.

V and J are TRBV19 and TRBJ2-2, with TRBD2 as a possible D gene (5 bases). This clonotype originated in an adult in good health. The sequencing used peripheral blood, collected on day 0 of AZD1222 vaccination. The CDR3 spells CASSIKARANTGELFF. The DNA of the CDR3 is TGTGCCAGTAGTATAAAGGCGAGGGCGAACACCGGGGAGCTGTTTTTT.